This T cell receptor (beta chain) was recovered during a study of T cells in localized non-small cell lung cancer. The study's findings and limits: Adjacent uninvolved lung had the highest clonality, suggesting focused antigen responses. Longer overall survival accompanied higher blood T cell density. Within adjacent lung there appeared a median around 55 of the top 100 tumor clones.

Measured with immunoSEQ multiplex PCR; TCRdb has only the in-frame clones, and not every one. Of about 40,000 clones listed, approximately 86% are singletons. Points on this clone: Its cognate antigen is unknown.

This CDR3 is built from 14 residues. Trimming left V 0 bases short and J 9 bases short, with 13 bases between. Germline loops: CDR1 SGHDT, CDR2 YYEEEE. The gene calls are TRBV5-6 and TRBJ2-1; the D is unclear. The material was peripheral blood, obtained before any cancer treatment. This clonotype originated in a man aged 40 to 69 with stage I lung adenocarcinoma. The CDR3 DNA reads TGTGCCAGCAGCTTGGTGGGATGGGGTGCTGAGCAGTTCTTC. It encodes CASSLVGWGAEQFF.